The 10 T cell receptor beta chains below come from one sample, sequenced in a study of shared clonotypes between healthy human individuals. In the naive CD8 group, cells lacked CD45RO and were positively selected for CCR7, so terminally differentiated effector memory CD45RA+ cells were left out. Profiled with immunoSEQ multiplex PCR; TCRdb holds only in-frame clones, not every one. The table has hundreds of thousands of clones, about 96% seen once. Sequenced: naive CD8+ T cells sorted from blood. Every receptor here comes from a young man in good health.

The rearrangement uses TRBV7-9 and TRBJ2-1; 7 nucleotides align to TRBD2. The CDR3 length is 14 residues. In germline, CDR1 is SEHNR, CDR2 FQNEAQ (reference sequence). The ends lost 2 bases at V and 8 bases at J; junction bases unmatched: 6. This chain's CDR3 is CASSLPGGGDEQFF. CDR3 bases: TGTGCCAGCAGCTTACCGGGAGGAGGCGATGAGCAGTTCTTC.

The V gene is TRBV4-3, the J gene TRBJ2-6; tentative D call: TRBD2 (5 bases). The CDR3 has 22 amino acids. The germline gives CDR1 LGHNA, CDR2 YSLEER. Trimming removed 0 bases at V and 0 bases at J, with 24 bases between. CDR3 nucleotides: TGCGCCAGCAGCCAAGAAGGAGTTACGGTCCGGGGTAGGAGCTCTGGGGCCAACGTCCTGACTTTC. Protein sequence: CASSQEGVTVRGRSSGANVLTF.

The CDR3 loop reads CASITGPATDTQYF. The DNA for the CDR3 is TGTGCCAGCATCACGGGACCAGCCACAGATACGCAGTATTTT. V and J are TRBV6-7 and TRBJ2-3; D assignment may be TRBD1 or TRBD2 (5 bases each). TRBV6-7 is an ORF, with its function uncertain. Between the trimmed V and J ends, which lost 7 bases and 2 bases, there was a span of 13 bases. This CDR3 spans 14 amino acids.

The chain combines TRBV7-8 with TRBJ2-1, with 7 bases that match TRBD1. Unmatched junction bases numbered 2, after V lost 0 bases and J lost 6 bases. The CDR3 runs to 14 residues. The germline CDR1 and CDR2 sequences are SGHVS and FQNEAQ. CDR3 residues: CASSLATGFNEQFF. In DNA, the CDR3 is TGTGCCAGCAGCTTAGCGACAGGGTTCAATGAGCAGTTCTTC.

V gene TRBV11-2 combines with J gene TRBJ2-1; tentative D call: TRBD1 (5 bases). The CDR3 length is 12 residues. Per germline, CDR1 SGHAT and CDR2 FQNNGV. Trimming took off 7 bases at V and 7 bases at J, with 11 bases between the two ends. The CDR3 DNA reads as TGTGCCAGCAATTTAGGGGAAAATGAGCAGTTCTTC. Its translation: CASNLGENEQFF.

The chain couples TRBV30 to TRBJ2-7, with D possibly matching TRBD1 (7 bases). The germline V and J ends were trimmed by 2 bases and 0 bases, with 17 bases remaining between them. Germline CDR1 is GTSNPN and CDR2 is SVGIG (reference sequence). The CDR3 runs to 16 residues. CDR3 in DNA: TGTGCCTGGAGTTGGGGGGACAGCCACTACTCCTACGAGCAGTACTTC. It translates to CAWSWGDSHYSYEQYF. The complete variable domain, with remaining parts taken from reference TRBV30 and TRBJ2-7, reads SQTIHQWPATLVQPVGSPLSLECTVEGTSNPNLYWYRQAAGRGLQLLFYSVGIGQISSEVPQNLSASRPQDRQFILSSKKLLLSDSGFYLCAWSWGDSHYSYEQYFGPGTRLTVT.

The chain is built from TRBV5-4 and TRBJ1-2; possibly TRBD1 for D (5 bases). V lost 4 bases, J lost 8 bases, and 12 bases lay in between. The CDR3 covers 12 residues. Per the germline V gene, CDR1 is SGHNT and CDR2 is YYREEE (reference sequence). The DNA for the CDR3 is TGTGCCAGCAGCACCCAGGGAAACGGCTACACCTTC. Its translation: CASSTQGNGYTF.

The V call is TRBV11-2, the J call TRBJ2-1, with 10 positions matching TRBD2. CDR3 length: 13 amino acids. V lost 6 bases, J lost 9 bases, and 5 bases stayed unmatched. CDR1 and CDR2 from the germline V gene are SGHAT and FQNNGV. DNA of the CDR3: TGTGCCAGCAGTCTCACTAGCGGGGCTGAGCAGTTCTTC. As protein: CASSLTSGAEQFF.

V gene TRBV5-5 combines with J gene TRBJ2-7; 9 bases line up with TRBD1. CDR3 length: 15 amino acids. The germline gives CDR1 SGHKS, CDR2 YYEKEE (reference sequence). V gave up 4 bases and J gave up 3 bases; unmatched junction bases: 8. CDR3 sequence reads: CASSRQGQGFYEQYF. Here the CDR3 DNA reads TGTGCCAGCAGCAGACAAGGACAGGGGTTCTACGAGCAGTACTTC.

This clone came up a few times. The J gene is TRBJ2-7, the V gene TRBV11-1; D is possibly TRBD1 (6 bases). V dropped 6 bases and J dropped 0 bases, with 12 bases sitting between them. This CDR3 has 14 residues. Germline V gene sequence: CDR1 SGHAT, CDR2 FQDESV (reference sequence). CDR3 DNA sequence: TGTGCCAGCAGGAAAACAGGGTACTCCTACGAGCAGTACTTC. Its protein product is CASRKTGYSYEQYF.